This T cell receptor (beta chain) was recovered during a study of CD8 T cells in Susac syndrome. Notes on the study in general: The authors acknowledged that the study's TCR sequencing and HLA analysis involved relatively few individuals.

The CDR3 totals 16 residues. The V gene's germline CDR1 is DFQATT and CDR2 SNEGSKA (reference sequence). V trimming: 1 base; J trimming: 0 bases; junction bases outside the gene matches: 4. With regard to this clonotype: The target antigen is unknown.

The T cells that were sequenced for TCR beta were CD8+ and CD4+ cells from blood. Random hexamers served to reverse transcribe roughly 0.5 to 1 ug RNA. By means of immunoSEQ multiplex PCR, TCR beta CDR3 spanning 54 Vbeta and 13 Jbeta underwent amplification. TCRdb fed the immunoSEQ multiplex PCR reads into MiXCR, producing one record per CDR3 protein. In the table there are some 150,000 distinct CDR3 sequences, roughly 94% of which are singletons. This sequence was found in a human donor in good health. Specimen: CD4+ T cells from PBMCs. The chain combines TRBV20-1 with TRBJ2-1, with 9 nucleotides matching TRBD2. This CDR3 is CSARVGSGSSYNEQFF. CDR3 nucleotide sequence: TGCAGTGCTAGAGTCGGTAGCGGGAGCTCCTACAATGAGCAGTTCTTC.